This record covers a single T cell receptor beta chain. This record belongs to a study of regulatory T cells in long-lasting Graves disease. On the study more broadly: Positive TSH receptor antibodies alongside over 5 years of antithyroid drugs were what marked Graves' disease as persistent.

Time point indicated: persistent/refractory GD, antithyroid drugs over 5 years with positive TRAb. The authors made the TCR library using RNA they extracted from PBMCs. Per American Thyroid Association guidelines, Graves' disease was diagnosed. Building the TCR beta libraries relied on iRepertoire HTBI primers, and CDR3 regions underwent Arm-PCR. TCRdb re-called the multiplex PCR reads through MiXCR, storing one row per CDR3 protein. The repertoire holds a few hundred thousand distinct CDR3 sequences, with approximately 23% as singletons. The CDR3 has 20 amino acids. The germline V gene has CDR1 MDHEN and CDR2 SYDVKM. Trimming cost V 8 bases and J 5 bases; bases outside gene matches: 24.

The sequencing here drew on peripheral blood mononuclear cells (PBMCs), taken when the disease was refractory, from a patient treated with antithyroid drugs. V is TRBV28 and J is TRBJ2-5, with 12 nucleotides matching TRBD1. The TCR sequence derives from a woman aged 40 to 55 with Graves disease. The CDR3 DNA sequence: TGTGCCAGCCACAGTTTCATCATCCGGGACAGGGGGCCCCACCGGGAGACCCAGTACTTC. Translating it yields CASHSFIIRDRGPHRETQYF.